Listed here is a single T cell receptor beta chain. This record comes from a study of blood T cell repertoires in COVID-19. The germline gives CDR1 KGHDR, CDR2 SFDVKD. V lost 5 bases to trimming and J lost 4 bases, with 5 bases between them. The CDR3 runs 12 residues. Measured with immunoSEQ multiplex PCR; TCRdb has only the in-frame clones, and not every one. The data contain about 120,000 clones, about 87% of them singletons. The sequence derives from a woman in her 70s with acute or convalescent COVID-19. The chain links TRBV24-1 to TRBJ1-5; D gene ambiguous. The material sequenced was peripheral blood. The CDR3 sequence: CATSVGNQPQHF. The CDR3 coding sequence is TGTGCCACCAGTGTCGGGAATCAGCCCCAGCATTTT.